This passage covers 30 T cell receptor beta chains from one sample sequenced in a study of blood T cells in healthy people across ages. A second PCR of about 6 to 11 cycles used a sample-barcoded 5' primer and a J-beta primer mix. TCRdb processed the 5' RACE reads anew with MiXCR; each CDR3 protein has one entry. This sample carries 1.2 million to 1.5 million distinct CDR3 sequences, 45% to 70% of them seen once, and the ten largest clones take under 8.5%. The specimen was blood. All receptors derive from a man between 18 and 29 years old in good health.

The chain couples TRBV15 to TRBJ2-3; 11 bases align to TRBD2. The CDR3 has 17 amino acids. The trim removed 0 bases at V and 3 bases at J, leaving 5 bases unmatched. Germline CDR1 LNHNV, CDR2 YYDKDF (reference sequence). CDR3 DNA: TGTGCCACCAGCAGAGATCTGTCTAGCGGGAGGACAGATACGCAGTATTTT. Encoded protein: CATSRDLSSGRTDTQYF.

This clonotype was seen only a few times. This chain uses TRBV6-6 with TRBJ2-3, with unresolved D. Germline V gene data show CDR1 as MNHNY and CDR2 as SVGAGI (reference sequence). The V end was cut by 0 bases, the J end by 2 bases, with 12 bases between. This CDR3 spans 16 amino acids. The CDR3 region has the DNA TGTGCCAGCAGTTACTCAGCCTCTCAGTTCACAGATACGCAGTATTTT. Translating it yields CASSYSASQFTDTQYF.

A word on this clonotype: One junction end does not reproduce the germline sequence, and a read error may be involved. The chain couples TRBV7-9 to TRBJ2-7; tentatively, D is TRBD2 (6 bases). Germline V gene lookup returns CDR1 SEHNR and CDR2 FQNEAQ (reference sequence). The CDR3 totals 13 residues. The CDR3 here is CASSRDFPEEQYF. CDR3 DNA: TGTGCCAGCAGTCGGGACTTCCCGGAGGAGCAGTACTTT.

For the CDR3, the DNA is TGTGCCACATACGGGGTGAACACTGAAGCTTTCTTT. Its protein is CATYGVNTEAFF. The chain carries TRBV27 and TRBJ1-1; D call uncertain. The CDR3 is made up of 12 amino acids. Germline values: CDR1 MNHEY, CDR2 SMNVEV (reference sequence). V dropped 10 bases and J dropped 0 bases, with 9 bases sitting between them.

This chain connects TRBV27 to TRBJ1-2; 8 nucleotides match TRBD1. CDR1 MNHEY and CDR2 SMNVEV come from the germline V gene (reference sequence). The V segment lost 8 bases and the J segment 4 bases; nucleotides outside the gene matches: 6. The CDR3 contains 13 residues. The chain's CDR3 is CASYRGFFYGYTF. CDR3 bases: TGTGCCAGCTACAGGGGGTTCTTCTATGGCTACACCTTC.

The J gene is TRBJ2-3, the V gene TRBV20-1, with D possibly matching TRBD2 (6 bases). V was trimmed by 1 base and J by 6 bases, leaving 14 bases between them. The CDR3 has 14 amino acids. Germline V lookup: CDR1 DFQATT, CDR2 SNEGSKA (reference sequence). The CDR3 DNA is TGCAGTGCTAGAGGCCCCCGGGAGTCGGATACGCAGTATTTT. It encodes CSARGPRESDTQYF.

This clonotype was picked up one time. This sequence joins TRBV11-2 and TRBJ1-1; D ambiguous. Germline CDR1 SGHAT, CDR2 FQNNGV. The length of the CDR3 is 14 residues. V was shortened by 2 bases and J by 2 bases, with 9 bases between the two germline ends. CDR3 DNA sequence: TGTGCCAGCAGCTTATTGGGCCCTAACACTGAAGCTTTCTTT. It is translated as CASSLLGPNTEAFF.

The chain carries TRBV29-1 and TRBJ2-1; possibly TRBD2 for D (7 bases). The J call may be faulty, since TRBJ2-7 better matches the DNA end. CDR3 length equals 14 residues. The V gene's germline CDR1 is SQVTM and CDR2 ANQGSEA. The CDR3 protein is CSVVGQWEGYEQYF. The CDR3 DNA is TGCAGCGTCGTAGGACAGTGGGAGGGTTACGAGCAGTACTTC.

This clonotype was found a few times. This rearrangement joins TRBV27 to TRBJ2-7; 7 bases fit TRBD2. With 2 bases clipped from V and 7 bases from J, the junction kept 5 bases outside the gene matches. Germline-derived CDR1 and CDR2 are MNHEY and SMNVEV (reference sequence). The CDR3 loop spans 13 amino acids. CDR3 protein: CASSLEPGGEQYF. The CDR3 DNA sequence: TGTGCCAGCAGTTTAGAACCGGGGGGTGAGCAGTACTTC.

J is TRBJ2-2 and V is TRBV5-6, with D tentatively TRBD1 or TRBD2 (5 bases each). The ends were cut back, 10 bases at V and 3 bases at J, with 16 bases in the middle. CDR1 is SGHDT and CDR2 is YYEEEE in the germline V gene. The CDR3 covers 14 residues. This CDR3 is CAAIRRGDTGELFF. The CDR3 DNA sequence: TGTGCCGCCATAAGGAGAGGGGACACCGGGGAGCTGTTTTTT.

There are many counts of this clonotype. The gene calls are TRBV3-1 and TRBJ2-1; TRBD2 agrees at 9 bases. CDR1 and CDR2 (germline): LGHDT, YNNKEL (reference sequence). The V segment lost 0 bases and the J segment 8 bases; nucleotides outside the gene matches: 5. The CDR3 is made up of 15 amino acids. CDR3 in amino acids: CASSQEGGRGYEQFF. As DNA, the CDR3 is TGTGCCAGCAGCCAAGAAGGCGGGAGGGGGTATGAGCAGTTCTTC.

This chain's CDR3 is CATNQGAAGNEQFF. For the CDR3, the DNA is TGTGCCACGAATCAGGGGGCAGCAGGCAATGAGCAGTTCTTC. The J gene is TRBJ2-1, the V gene TRBV28; 8 bases are a match to TRBD1. Trimming at V came to 10 bases and at J to 6 bases, leaving 11 bases not matched to a gene. The length of the CDR3 is 14 residues. Germline V CDR1 and CDR2: MDHEN, SYDVKM.

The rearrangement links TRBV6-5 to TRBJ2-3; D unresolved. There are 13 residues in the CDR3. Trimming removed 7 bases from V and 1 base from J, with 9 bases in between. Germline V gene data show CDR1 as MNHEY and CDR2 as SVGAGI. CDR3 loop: CASKNTGTDTQYF. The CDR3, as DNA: TGTGCCAGCAAGAACACCGGCACAGATACGCAGTATTTT.

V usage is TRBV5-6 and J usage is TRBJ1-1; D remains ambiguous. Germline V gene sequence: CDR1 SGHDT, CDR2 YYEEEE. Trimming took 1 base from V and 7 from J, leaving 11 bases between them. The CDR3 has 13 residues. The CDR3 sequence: CASSLRNRVEAFF. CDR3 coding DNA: TGTGCCAGCAGCTTGCGGAACAGAGTTGAAGCTTTCTTT.

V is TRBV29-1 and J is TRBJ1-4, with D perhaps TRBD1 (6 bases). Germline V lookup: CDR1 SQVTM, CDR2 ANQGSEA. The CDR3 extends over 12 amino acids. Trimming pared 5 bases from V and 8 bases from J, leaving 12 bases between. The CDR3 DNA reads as TGCAGCGTTAAACAGGGAAACGAAAAACTGTTTTTT. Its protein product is CSVKQGNEKLFF.

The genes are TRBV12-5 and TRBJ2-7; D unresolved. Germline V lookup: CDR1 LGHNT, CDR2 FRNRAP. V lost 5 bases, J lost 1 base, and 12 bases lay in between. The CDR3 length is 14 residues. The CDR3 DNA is TGTGCTAGTGGTCCTAATAGCCCTTCCTACGAGCAGTACTTC. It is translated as CASGPNSPSYEQYF. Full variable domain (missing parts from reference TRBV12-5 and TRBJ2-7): DARVTQTPRHKVTEMGQEVTMRCQPILGHNTVFWYRQTMMQGLELLAYFRNRAPLDDSGMPKDRFSAEMPDATLATLKIQPSEPRDSAVYFCASGPNSPSYEQYFGPGTRLTVT.

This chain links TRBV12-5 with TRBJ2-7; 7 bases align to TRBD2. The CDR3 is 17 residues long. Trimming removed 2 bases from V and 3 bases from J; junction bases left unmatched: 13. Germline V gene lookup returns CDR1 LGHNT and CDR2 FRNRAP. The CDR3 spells CASGLRLLVLAVYEQYF. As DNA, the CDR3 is TGTGCTAGTGGTTTGCGTCTTTTGGTTCTAGCGGTCTACGAGCAGTACTTC.

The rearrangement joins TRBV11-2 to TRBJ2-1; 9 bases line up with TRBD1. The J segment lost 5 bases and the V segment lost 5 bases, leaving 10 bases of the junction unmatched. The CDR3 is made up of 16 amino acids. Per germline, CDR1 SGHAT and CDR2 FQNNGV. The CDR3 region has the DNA TGTGCCAGCAGCCTGGGGGGGACAGGGTTCAACAATGAGCAGTTCTTC. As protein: CASSLGGTGFNNEQFF.

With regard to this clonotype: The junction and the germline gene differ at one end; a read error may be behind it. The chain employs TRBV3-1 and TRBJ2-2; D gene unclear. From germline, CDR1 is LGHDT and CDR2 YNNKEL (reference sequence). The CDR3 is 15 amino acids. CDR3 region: CASGQAVGHLGELFF. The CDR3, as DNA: TGTGCCAGCGGCCAGGCGGTCGGGCACCTTGGGGAGCTGTTTTTT.

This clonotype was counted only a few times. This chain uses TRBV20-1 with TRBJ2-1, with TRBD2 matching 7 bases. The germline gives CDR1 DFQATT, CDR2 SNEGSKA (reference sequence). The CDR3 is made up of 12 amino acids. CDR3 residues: CSGLTPGGEQFF. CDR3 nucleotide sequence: TGCAGCGGGCTAACCCCGGGGGGTGAGCAGTTCTTC.

The DNA of the CDR3 is TGCGCCAGCAGCCCATTTAGCGGGGGGAACTACGAGCAGTACTTC. This sequence encodes CASSPFSGGNYEQYF. The gene calls are TRBV4-3 and TRBJ2-7, with 10 bases identical to TRBD2. After removal of 4 bases from V and 3 bases from J, the junction contained 6 bases not matched to a gene. The CDR3 length is 15 residues. Germline CDR1 LGHNA, CDR2 YSLEER.

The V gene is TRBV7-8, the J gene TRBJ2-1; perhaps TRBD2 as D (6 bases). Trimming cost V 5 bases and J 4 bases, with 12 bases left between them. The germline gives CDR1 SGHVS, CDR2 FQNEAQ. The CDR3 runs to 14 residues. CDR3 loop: CASSPSVFYNEQFF. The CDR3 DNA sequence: TGTGCCAGCAGCCCTAGCGTGTTTTACAATGAGCAGTTCTTC.

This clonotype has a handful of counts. As DNA, the CDR3 is TGCAGCGTTTTCCTAGCGGAGGGGGCTTCCTACGAGCAGTACTTC. Amino acid sequence: CSVFLAEGASYEQYF. The chain has TRBV29-1 and TRBJ2-7; D is tentatively TRBD1 or TRBD2 (7 bases each). Trimming shortened V by 5 bases and J by 1 base, and 18 bases separated the two germline ends. This CDR3 comprises 15 residues. CDR1 SQVTM and CDR2 ANQGSEA come from the germline V gene.

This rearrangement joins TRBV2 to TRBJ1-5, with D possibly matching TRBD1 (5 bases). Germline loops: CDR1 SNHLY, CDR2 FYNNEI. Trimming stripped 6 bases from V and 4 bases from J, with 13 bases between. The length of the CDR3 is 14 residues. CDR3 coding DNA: TGTGCCAGCAGAGCCGGGACCGGGAATCAGCCCCAGCATTTT. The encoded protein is CASRAGTGNQPQHF.

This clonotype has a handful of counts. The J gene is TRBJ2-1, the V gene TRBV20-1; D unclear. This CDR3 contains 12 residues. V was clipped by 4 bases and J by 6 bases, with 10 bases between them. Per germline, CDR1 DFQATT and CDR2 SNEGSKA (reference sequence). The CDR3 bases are TGCAGTGCTACCCCGGTGGGCAATGAGCAGTTCTTC. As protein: CSATPVGNEQFF.

DNA of the CDR3: TGTGCCAGCAGCCAAGGGGACTATTCCGAGCAGTACTTC. Its translation is CASSQGDYSEQYF. The chain employs TRBV4-2 and TRBJ2-7; TRBD2 matches at 7 bases. Per germline, CDR1 LGHNA and CDR2 YNFKEQ. The V gene end was trimmed by 1 base and the J gene end by 6 bases; junction bases not matched to a gene: 3. The CDR3 loop spans 13 amino acids.

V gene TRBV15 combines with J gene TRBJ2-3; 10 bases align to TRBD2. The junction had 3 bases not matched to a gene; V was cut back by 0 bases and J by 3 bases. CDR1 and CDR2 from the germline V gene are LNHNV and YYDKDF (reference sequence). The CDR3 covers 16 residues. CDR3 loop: CATSREGLAYTDTQYF. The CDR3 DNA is TGTGCCACCAGCAGAGAGGGACTAGCGTATACAGATACGCAGTATTTT.

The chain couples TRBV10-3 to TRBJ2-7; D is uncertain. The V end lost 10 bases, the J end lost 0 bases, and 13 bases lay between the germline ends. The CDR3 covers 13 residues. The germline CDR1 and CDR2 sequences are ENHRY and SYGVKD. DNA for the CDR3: TGTGCCACCGAAGGGTTCAGCTCCTACGAGCAGTACTTC. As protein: CATEGFSSYEQYF.

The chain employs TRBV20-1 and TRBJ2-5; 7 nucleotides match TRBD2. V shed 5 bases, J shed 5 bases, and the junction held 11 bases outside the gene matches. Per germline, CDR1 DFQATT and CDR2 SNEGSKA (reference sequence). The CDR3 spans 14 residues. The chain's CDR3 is CSAPPGSGAETQYF. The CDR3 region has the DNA TGCAGTGCTCCACCCGGAAGCGGGGCGGAGACCCAGTACTTC.

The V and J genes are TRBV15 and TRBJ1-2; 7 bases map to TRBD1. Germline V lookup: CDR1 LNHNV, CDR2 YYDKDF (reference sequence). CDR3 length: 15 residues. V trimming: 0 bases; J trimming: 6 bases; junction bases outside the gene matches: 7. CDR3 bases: TGTGCCACCAGCAGAGATTACAGGGGATCTGATGGCTACACCTTC. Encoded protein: CATSRDYRGSDGYTF.